These T cell receptor beta chains were read from a single sample in a study of technical replicates of blood from a handful of donors. Produced via immunoSEQ multiplex PCR; TCRdb's table is partial and in-frame only. The sample holds 55,000 to 65,000 clones; 80% to 90% are singletons and the top ten take around 5.1%. The sequencing sample was made of PBMCs. Source of these receptors: a human donor in good health. Some clones in this sample may be carry-over from other donors' samples. Both conserved end residues are trimmed from each CDR3.

V | CDR3
TRBV9 | ASSVVSGGPQQF
TRBV6-1 | ASSDANGHSTQY
TRBV9 | ASSPQGGQGDTQY
TRBV7-8 | ASGAGLTNTGELF
TRBV10-3 | AISESSGRIDTQY
TRBV27 | ASSLSGTTSGNTIY
TRBV18 | ASSPPAGGPYEQY
TRBV7-6 | ASSAEIASNTEAF
TRBV5-5 | ASSGGNRGRSNQPQH
TRBV14 | ASSFGINHYNEQF
TRBV7-3 | ASSLDISTYNEQF
TRBV9 | ASSVGGVALNGYT
TRBV7-9 | ASSEDRRGYT
TRBV6-1 | ASSEVRVSRNEQF
TRBV29-1 | SARRAGENTGELF
TRBV9 | ASSARGSGGPGNEQF
TRBV18 | ASSRGRDTEAF
TRBV5-1 | ASSLLTAQETQY
TRBV29-1 | TGTGMETQY
TRBV4-1 | ASRLDRDGYEQY
TRBV6-5 | ASHRVNRGRTEAF
TRBV9 | ASSGTGPYNEQF
TRBV28 | ASSNIPGLAGGSSYEQY
TRBV7-8 | ASSLVDSGLTDTQY
TRBV10-3 | AISEGGQGGTEAF
TRBV5-6 | ASSPPGGDTQY
TRBV10-3 | AISVLAGRVDTQY
TRBV10-3 | AISDPGLAGGFPYNEQF
TRBV11-2 | ASSPGTGPSYGYT
TRBV7-3 | ASSSGGWETQY
TRBV11-2 | ASSLEVGARDTQY
TRBV11-2 | ASSLEANEQF
TRBV11-2 | ASSETTQTSSYEQY
TRBV13 | ASSLEGQGSSYEQY
TRBV27 | ASTGTDRMNTEAF
TRBV7-9 | ASRPGQLNTGELF
TRBV6-7 | ASSYYGEKAGPPLRHEQY